The source of this T cell receptor (beta chain) is a study of blood T cells in healthy people across ages. The second PCR ran about 6 to 12 cycles with a sample-barcoded 5' primer and J-beta primers. TCRdb reprocessed the 5' RACE reads with MiXCR, giving one entry per CDR3 protein. Of some 1 million distinct CDR3 sequences detected, under 55% appear once; the ten largest clones hold 18%. Trimming removed 1 base from V and 3 bases from J, with 9 bases in between. The CDR3 length is 15 residues. Germline V gene data show CDR1 as SGHTA and CDR2 as FQGNSA. The sequence was collected from a woman aged 60-75 years in good health. Specimen: blood. This chain joins TRBV7-2 and TRBJ2-2; D remains unclear. DNA of the CDR3: TGTGCCAGCAGCTTAGGCCGGAGATACACCGGGGAGCTGTTTTTT. Its protein is CASSLGRRYTGELFF.